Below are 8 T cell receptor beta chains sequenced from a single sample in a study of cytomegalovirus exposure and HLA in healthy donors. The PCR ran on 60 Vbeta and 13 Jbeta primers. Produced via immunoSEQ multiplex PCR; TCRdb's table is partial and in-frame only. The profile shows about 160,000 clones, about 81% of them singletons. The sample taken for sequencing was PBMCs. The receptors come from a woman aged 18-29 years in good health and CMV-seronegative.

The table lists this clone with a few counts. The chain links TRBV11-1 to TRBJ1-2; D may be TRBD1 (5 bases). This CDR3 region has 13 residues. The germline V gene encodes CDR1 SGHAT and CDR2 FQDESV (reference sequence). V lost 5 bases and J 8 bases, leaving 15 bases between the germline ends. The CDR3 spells CASSNRRGWGYTF. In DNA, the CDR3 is TGTGCCAGCAGCAACCGGAGGGGATGGGGCTACACCTTC.

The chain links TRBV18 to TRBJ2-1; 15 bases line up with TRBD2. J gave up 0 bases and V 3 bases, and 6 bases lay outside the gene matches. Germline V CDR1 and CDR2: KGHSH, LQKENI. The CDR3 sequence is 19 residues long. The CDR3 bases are TGTGCCAGCTCACCCCCGGGACTAGCGGGAGGAAACTCCTACAATGAGCAGTTCTTC. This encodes CASSPPGLAGGNSYNEQFF.

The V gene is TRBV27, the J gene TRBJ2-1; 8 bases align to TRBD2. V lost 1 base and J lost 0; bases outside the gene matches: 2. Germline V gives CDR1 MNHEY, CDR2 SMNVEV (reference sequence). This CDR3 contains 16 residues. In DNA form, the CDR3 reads TGTGCCAGCAGTTTATTCGGGGGGGGCTCCTACAATGAGCAGTTCTTC. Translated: CASSLFGGGSYNEQFF.

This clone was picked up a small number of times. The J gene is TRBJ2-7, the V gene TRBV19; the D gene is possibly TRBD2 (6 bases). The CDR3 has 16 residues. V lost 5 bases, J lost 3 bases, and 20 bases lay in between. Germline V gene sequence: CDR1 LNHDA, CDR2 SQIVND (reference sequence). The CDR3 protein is CASSAPRRGSNYEQYF. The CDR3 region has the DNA TGTGCCAGTAGTGCTCCCAGGAGGGGCTCTAACTACGAGCAGTACTTC.

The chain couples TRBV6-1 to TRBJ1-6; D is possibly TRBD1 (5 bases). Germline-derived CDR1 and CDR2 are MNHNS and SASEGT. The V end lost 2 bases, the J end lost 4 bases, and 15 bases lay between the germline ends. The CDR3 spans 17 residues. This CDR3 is CASSERFGGTYNSPLHF. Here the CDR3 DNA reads TGTGCCAGCAGTGAAAGGTTTGGAGGGACTTATAATTCACCCCTCCACTTT.

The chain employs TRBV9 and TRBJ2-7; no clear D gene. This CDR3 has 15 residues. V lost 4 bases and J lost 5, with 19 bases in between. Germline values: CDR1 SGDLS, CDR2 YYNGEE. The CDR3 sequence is CASSPSRRSSDEQYF. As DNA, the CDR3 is TGTGCCAGCAGCCCCTCCCGCAGGTCTTCGGACGAGCAGTACTTC.

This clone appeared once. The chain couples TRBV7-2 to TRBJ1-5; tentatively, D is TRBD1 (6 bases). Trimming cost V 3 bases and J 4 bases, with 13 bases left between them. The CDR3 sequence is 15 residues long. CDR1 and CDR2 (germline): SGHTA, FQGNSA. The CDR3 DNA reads TGTGCCAGCAGCTTCGGGACAACGCTTAATCAGCCCCAGCATTTT. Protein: CASSFGTTLNQPQHF.

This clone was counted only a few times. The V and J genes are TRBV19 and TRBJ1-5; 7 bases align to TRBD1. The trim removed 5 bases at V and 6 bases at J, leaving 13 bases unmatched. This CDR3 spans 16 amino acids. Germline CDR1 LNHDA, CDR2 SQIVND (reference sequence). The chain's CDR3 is CASSDPTGDWGQPQHF. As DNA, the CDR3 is TGTGCCAGTAGTGATCCAACAGGGGATTGGGGTCAGCCCCAGCATTTT. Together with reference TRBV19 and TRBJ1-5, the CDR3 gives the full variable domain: DGGITQSPKYLFRKEGQNVTLSCEQNLNHDAMYWYRQDPGQGLRLIYYSQIVNDFQKGDIAEGYSVSREKKESFPLTVTSAQKNPTAFYLCASSDPTGDWGQPQHFGDGTRLSIL.